The 32 T cell receptor beta chains below were found in one sample sequenced in a study of blood T cells in healthy people across ages. With a J-beta primer mix and a sample-barcoded 5' primer, a second PCR ran roughly 6 to 11 cycles. TCRdb re-called the 5' RACE reads through MiXCR, storing one row per CDR3 protein. The data hold about 320,000 distinct CDR3 sequences, with 25% to 30% observed a single time. Sample: blood. All receptors come from a woman in her 70s in good health.

The V call is TRBV5-1, the J call TRBJ1-2; possible D gene TRBD1, 5 bases. The CDR3 contains 12 residues. V was clipped by 0 bases and J by 8 bases, with 8 bases between them. CDR1 is SGHRS, CDR2 YFSETQ, per germline. CDR3: CASSLEQVGYTF. CDR3 bases: TGCGCCAGCAGCTTGGAACAGGTCGGCTACACCTTC.

The rearrangement joins TRBV6-1 to TRBJ2-7, with D possibly being TRBD1 (6 bases). Germline CDR1 reads MNHNS; CDR2 reads SASEGT. With 8 bases removed from V and 6 bases from J, the gap between germline ends came to 11 bases. The CDR3 is 11 amino acids. This CDR3 reads CASYRVGEQYF. The CDR3 coding sequence is TGTGCCAGCTACAGGGTTGGCGAGCAGTACTTC.

The rearrangement links TRBV13 to TRBJ2-2; D may match TRBD1 or TRBD2 (5 bases each). From germline, CDR1 is PRHDT and CDR2 FYEKMQ (reference sequence). The V end lost 1 base, the J end lost 4 bases, and 13 bases lay between the germline ends. The CDR3 runs 16 residues. CDR3 protein: CASSLDGGVGTGELFF. The CDR3 coding sequence is TGTGCCAGCAGCTTAGATGGGGGAGTGGGCACCGGGGAGCTGTTTTTT.

This clonotype was found a few times. The genes are TRBV28 and TRBJ2-1; 7 bases are shared with TRBD1. The V segment lost 7 bases and the J segment 5 bases; nucleotides outside the gene matches: 14. CDR3 length: 16 amino acids. In germline, CDR1 is MDHEN, CDR2 SYDVKM. In DNA form, the CDR3 reads TGTGCCAGCACCACAACAGGGGCCCGACTTAACAATGAGCAGTTCTTC. Translated: CASTTTGARLNNEQFF.

This clonotype turned up a few times. The chain has TRBV29-1 and TRBJ2-7; D gene unclear. V was clipped by 4 bases and J by 12 bases, with 22 bases between them. Germline CDR1 reads SQVTM; CDR2 reads ANQGSEA. The CDR3 extends over 13 amino acids. The CDR3: CSVGERAQETRYF. Written as DNA, the CDR3 is TGCAGCGTTGGGGAAAGGGCCCAAGAGACCCGGTACTTC.

As regards this clonotype: Since a much larger clone is just one base distant, this may be a read error. The gene calls are TRBV25-1 and TRBJ2-5, with D tentatively TRBD1 (5 bases). This CDR3 spans 15 amino acids. The germline CDR1 and CDR2 sequences are MGHDK and SYGVNS. The CDR3 bases are TGTGCCAGCAGTGAATGGGGCAGGGTTAAAGAGTCCCAGTACTTC. This translates into CASSEWGRVKESQYF.

The V gene is TRBV6-1, the J gene TRBJ2-1; 9 bases are a match to TRBD2. With V trimmed by 6 bases and J by 10 bases, 10 bases remained unmatched. Per the germline V gene, CDR1 is MNHNS and CDR2 is SASEGT. The CDR3 has 14 residues. CDR3 sequence reads: CASRTSGQGGEQFF. The CDR3 region has the DNA TGTGCCAGCAGGACTAGCGGCCAGGGTGGAGAGCAGTTCTTC.

This clonotype was seen more than once but under ten times. J is TRBJ2-1 and V is TRBV5-6, with 7 positions matching TRBD1. The better agreement between TRBJ2-7 and the DNA end casts doubt on the J call. Germline-derived CDR1 and CDR2 are SGHDT and YYEEEE. This CDR3 spans 14 amino acids. The CDR3: CASRDRESSYEQYF. The CDR3 coding sequence is TGTGCCAGCAGAGACAGGGAGAGCTCCTACGAGCAGTACTTC.

This clonotype was counted only a few times. V is TRBV18 and J is TRBJ2-5; 10 bases match TRBD2. The end of the DNA fits TRBJ2-7 better, so the J call may be wrong. This CDR3 has 15 amino acids. Germline V CDR1 and CDR2: KGHSH, LQKENI. The CDR3 nucleotides are TGTGCCAGCTCACCTGGACTAGCGGATTCCTACGAGCAGTACTTC. Amino acids: CASSPGLADSYEQYF.

This clonotype occurred a few times. The rearrangement uses TRBV9 and TRBJ1-5; D is perhaps TRBD1 (5 bases). The CDR3 is 15 residues long. V dropped 3 bases and J dropped 3 bases, with 13 bases sitting between them. The germline CDR1 and CDR2 sequences are SGDLS and YYNGEE. This CDR3 is CASSADGAYNQPQHF. Here the CDR3 DNA reads TGTGCCAGCAGCGCGGACGGGGCCTACAATCAGCCCCAGCATTTT.

The rearrangement joins TRBV6-5 to TRBJ2-5; D might be TRBD1 (5 bases). Germline values: CDR1 MNHEY, CDR2 SVGAGI. V was pared by 8 bases and J by 6 bases, with 13 bases between. The CDR3 is 12 residues long. The CDR3 loop reads CASGDSVQTQYF. CDR3 sequence (DNA): TGTGCCAGCGGCGACAGTGTGCAGACCCAGTACTTC.

This chain uses TRBV29-1 with TRBJ2-1; D remains unclear. This CDR3 spans 10 amino acids. CDR1 and CDR2 (germline): SQVTM, ANQGSEA. Trimming took 6 bases from V and 5 from J, leaving 5 bases between them. CDR3 loop: CSVADNEQFF. CDR3 nucleotides: TGCAGCGTGGCTGACAATGAGCAGTTCTTC.

This clonotype was recorded once. The V call is TRBV20-1, the J call TRBJ2-5; 7 positions match TRBD2. The CDR3 runs 13 residues. Looked up from germline, CDR1 is DFQATT and CDR2 is SNEGSKA (reference sequence). V lost 5 bases, J lost 6 bases, and 9 bases stayed unmatched. The CDR3 sequence: CSALIGGMKTQYF. CDR3 DNA sequence: TGCAGTGCTCTAATCGGGGGGATGAAGACCCAGTACTTC.

J is TRBJ1-3 and V is TRBV6-6, with 7 bases identical to TRBD1. V dropped 7 bases and J dropped 1; count of bases not matched to a gene: 7. This CDR3 spans 15 amino acids. CDR1 is MNHNY, CDR2 SVGAGI, per germline (reference sequence). The chain's CDR3 is CASNPTGLSGNTIYF. The CDR3 region has the DNA TGTGCCAGCAACCCGACAGGGCTATCTGGAAACACCATATATTTT.

V is TRBV20-1 and J is TRBJ2-5, with D perhaps being TRBD1 or TRBD2 (6 bases each). The J call is doubtful: the DNA matches TRBJ2-7 better. This CDR3 has 14 residues. The V gene's germline CDR1 is DFQATT and CDR2 SNEGSKA (reference sequence). In nucleotides, the CDR3 is TGCAGTGCTAGACTAGGGGGGTCTGATGGCGAGCAGTACTTC. It encodes CSARLGGSDGEQYF.

This sequence joins TRBV10-3 and TRBJ2-1, with D unclear. The CDR3 contains 11 residues. CDR1 and CDR2 from the germline V gene are ENHRY and SYGVKD. The V end lost 3 bases, the J end lost 8 bases, and 5 bases lay between the germline ends. The CDR3 sequence: CAISEKDEQFF. CDR3 nucleotide sequence: TGTGCCATCAGTGAAAAGGATGAGCAGTTCTTC.

This chain joins TRBV18 and TRBJ2-5; D is ambiguous. The CDR3 covers 13 residues. Trimming took off 1 base at V and 5 bases at J, with 8 bases between the two ends. Germline V gives CDR1 KGHSH, CDR2 LQKENI. The CDR3 sequence is CASSPHPRETQYF. The CDR3 DNA follows: TGTGCCAGCTCACCACATCCCCGGGAGACCCAGTACTTC.

J is TRBJ1-2 and V is TRBV18; 12 bases are shared with TRBD1. Germline CDR1 reads KGHSH; CDR2 reads LQKENI. V lost 3 bases and J lost 10; bases outside the gene matches: 6. The length of the CDR3 is 14 residues. The CDR3 reads CASSPGQGAIDYTF. The DNA for the CDR3 is TGTGCCAGCTCACCGGGACAGGGGGCAATTGACTACACCTTC. The variable domain in full, with the rest retrieved from reference TRBV18 and TRBJ1-2, is NAGVMQNPRHLVRRRGQEARLRCSPMKGHSHVYWYRQLPEEGLKFMVYLQKENIIDESGMPKERFSAEFPKEGPSILRIQQVVRGDSAAYFCASSPGQGAIDYTFGSGTRLTVV.

This clonotype was seen only a few times. J is TRBJ2-5 and V is TRBV7-9; D is perhaps TRBD2 (5 bases). Germline V gives CDR1 SEHNR, CDR2 FQNEAQ (reference sequence). The CDR3 is 14 residues long. With 6 bases removed from V and 5 bases from J, the gap between germline ends came to 16 bases. CDR3 sequence (DNA): TGTGCCAGCAGATACGCTTCTAGCAGGGAGACCCAGTACTTC. Its protein is CASRYASSRETQYF.

This clonotype was counted between two and nine times. The J gene is TRBJ2-5, the V gene TRBV20-1; 9 bases agree with TRBD2. V was clipped by 2 bases and J by 5 bases; unmatched bases: 9. This CDR3 spans 15 amino acids. Germline CDR1 DFQATT, CDR2 SNEGSKA (reference sequence). The CDR3 sequence: CSARLREGFQETQYF. Here the CDR3 DNA reads TGCAGTGCTAGACTGCGGGAGGGCTTTCAGGAGACCCAGTACTTC.

Remarks on this clonotype: Without the conserved terminal phenylalanine or tryptophan, this CDR3 likely stems from a read error. The rearrangement joins TRBV4-3 to TRBJ2-5; no clear D gene. This CDR3 is 14 amino acids long. The V gene lost 0 bases and the J gene lost 11 bases, with 16 bases spanning the gap. Germline values: CDR1 LGHNA, CDR2 YSLEER. The CDR3 region is CASSQEGGYQEQYL. CDR3 nucleotides: TGCGCCAGCAGCCAAGAAGGCGGCTACCAAGAGCAGTACCTC.

This clonotype was seen repeatedly, ten times or more. The chain combines TRBV28 with TRBJ1-6; D call uncertain. Germline CDR1 reads MDHEN; CDR2 reads SYDVKM. The CDR3 has 14 residues. Deletions cut 5 bases from V and 8 bases from J, with 13 bases between. This CDR3 is CASSIPVGHSPLHF. Here the CDR3 DNA reads TGTGCCAGCAGTATCCCGGTGGGCCATTCACCCCTCCACTTT.

CDR3 sequence: CASSYGTGRAGELFF. The CDR3 DNA reads TGTGCCAGCAGTTATGGGACAGGGAGGGCCGGGGAGCTGTTTTTT. The rearrangement joins TRBV6-6 to TRBJ2-2, with TRBD1 identical over 9 bases. The CDR3 has 15 residues. Trimming cost V 3 bases and J 6 bases; bases outside gene matches: 5. CDR1 is MNHNY and CDR2 is SVGAGI in the germline V gene (reference sequence).

This clonotype was seen a few times. Mismatch with germline at one junction end may stem from a read error. This sequence joins TRBV20-1 and TRBJ2-4, with D tentatively TRBD2 (5 bases). The CDR3 is made up of 15 amino acids. Germline-derived CDR1 and CDR2 are DFQATT and SNEGSKA (reference sequence). For the CDR3, the DNA is TGCGGTGCTGGAGGAAACTATCCTACCAAAAACATTCAGTACTTC. This codes for CGAGGNYPTKNIQYF.

This chain connects TRBV7-2 to TRBJ2-1; a possible D gene is TRBD1 (5 bases). The CDR3 is made up of 14 amino acids. Germline V gives CDR1 SGHTA, CDR2 FQGNSA. V dropped 4 bases and J dropped 8 bases, with 15 bases sitting between them. CDR3 in DNA: TGTGCCAGCAGCTCGTTACAGGTTGGGGATGAGCAGTTCTTC. This translates into CASSSLQVGDEQFF.

The CDR3 sequence: CASSPGPDSYEQYF. In DNA, the CDR3 is TGTGCCAGCAGCCCGGGGCCGGATAGCTACGAGCAGTACTTC. The chain employs TRBV5-6 and TRBJ2-5; the D call may be TRBD1 or TRBD2 (5 bases each). Gene TRBJ2-7 matches the end of the DNA better, so the J call may be wrong. The CDR3 spans 14 residues. Per the germline V gene, CDR1 is SGHDT and CDR2 is YYEEEE.

The V gene is TRBV20-1, the J gene TRBJ2-7; no clear D. CDR3 size: 14 residues. The germline V gene has CDR1 DFQATT and CDR2 SNEGSKA (reference sequence). Trimming took off 6 bases at V and 0 bases at J, with 15 bases between the two ends. The CDR3 DNA reads as TGCAGTGCCAGACCCCTTTTGGACTCCTACGAGCAGTACTTC. It translates to CSARPLLDSYEQYF.

This rearrangement joins TRBV3-1 to TRBJ2-7; the D is unclear. Deletions cut 5 bases from V and 3 bases from J, with 8 bases between. Germline V gene sequence: CDR1 LGHDT, CDR2 YNNKEL (reference sequence). The length of the CDR3 is 12 residues. CDR3 amino acids: CASSSARYEQYF. Here the CDR3 DNA reads TGTGCCAGCAGCTCAGCGCGCTACGAGCAGTACTTC.

This clonotype occurred many times. The V gene is TRBV6-1, the J gene TRBJ2-7; TRBD2 might be the D (6 bases). Germline CDR1 MNHNS, CDR2 SASEGT. Trimming shortened V by 8 bases and J by 7 bases, and 18 bases separated the two germline ends. The CDR3 runs 13 residues. CDR3 sequence (DNA): TGTGCCAGCTCGAACGGAGGGGCGTGGGAGCAGTACTTC. Translating it yields CASSNGGAWEQYF.

For the CDR3, the DNA is TGCAGTGCTAGAGCCTGGACTTTCGCAGAGACCCAGTACTTC. This gives the protein CSARAWTFAETQYF. V and J are TRBV20-1 and TRBJ2-5; D is possibly TRBD2 (5 bases). The V gene lost 1 base and the J gene lost 4 bases, with 13 bases spanning the gap. Germline V gene sequence: CDR1 DFQATT, CDR2 SNEGSKA (reference sequence). There are 14 residues in the CDR3.

There are a few counts of this clonotype. The rearrangement links TRBV20-1 to TRBJ1-4, with 10 bases matching TRBD1. CDR1 is DFQATT, CDR2 SNEGSKA, per germline (reference sequence). V dropped 6 bases and J dropped 7; count of bases not matched to a gene: 17. The CDR3 runs to 17 residues. The CDR3 here is CSARDRGESGVIEKLFF. The CDR3 DNA is TGCAGTGCAAGGGACAGGGGAGAATCAGGGGTAATTGAAAAACTGTTTTTT.

This chain links TRBV2 with TRBJ2-5; no firm D call. V gave up 4 bases and J gave up 3 bases, with 6 bases separating them. The CDR3 loop spans 12 amino acids. Germline-derived CDR1 and CDR2 are SNHLY and FYNNEI. CDR3 coding DNA: TGTGCCAGCAGTGGTCCAGAAGAGACCCAGTACTTC. Translating gives CASSGPEETQYF.